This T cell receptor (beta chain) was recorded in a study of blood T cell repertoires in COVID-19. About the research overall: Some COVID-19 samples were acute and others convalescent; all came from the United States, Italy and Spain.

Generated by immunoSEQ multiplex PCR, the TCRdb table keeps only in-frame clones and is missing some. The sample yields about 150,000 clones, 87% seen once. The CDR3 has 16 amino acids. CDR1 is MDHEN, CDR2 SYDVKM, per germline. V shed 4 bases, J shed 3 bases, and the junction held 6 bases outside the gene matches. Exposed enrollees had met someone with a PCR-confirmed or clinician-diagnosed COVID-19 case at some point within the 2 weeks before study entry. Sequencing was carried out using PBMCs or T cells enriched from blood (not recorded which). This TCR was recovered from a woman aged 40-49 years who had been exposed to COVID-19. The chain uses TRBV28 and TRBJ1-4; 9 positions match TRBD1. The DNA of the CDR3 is TGTGCCAGCAGTTCCGACAGGGGGGCCCCTAATGAAAAACTGTTTTTT. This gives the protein CASSSDRGAPNEKLFF.